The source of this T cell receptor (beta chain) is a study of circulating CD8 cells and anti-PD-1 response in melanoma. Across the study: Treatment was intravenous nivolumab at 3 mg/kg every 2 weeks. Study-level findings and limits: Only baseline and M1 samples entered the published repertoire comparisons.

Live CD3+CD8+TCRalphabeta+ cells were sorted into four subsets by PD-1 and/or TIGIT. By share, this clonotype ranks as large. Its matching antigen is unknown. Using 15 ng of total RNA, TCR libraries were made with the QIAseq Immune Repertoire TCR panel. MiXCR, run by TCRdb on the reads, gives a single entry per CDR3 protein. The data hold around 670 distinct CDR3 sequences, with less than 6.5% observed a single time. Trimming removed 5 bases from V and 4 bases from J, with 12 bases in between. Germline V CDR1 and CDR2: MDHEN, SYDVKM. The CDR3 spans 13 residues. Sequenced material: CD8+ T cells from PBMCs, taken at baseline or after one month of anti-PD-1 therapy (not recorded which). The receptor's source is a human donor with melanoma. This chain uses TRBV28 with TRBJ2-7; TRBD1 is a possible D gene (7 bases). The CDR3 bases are TGTGCCAGCAGTCCCAGGGGGAGGTACGAGCAGTACTTC. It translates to CASSPRGRYEQYF.